Described below is a single TCR beta chain sequence and its context. Antigen: not known. Data came from immunoSEQ multiplex PCR; TCRdb stores just in-frame clones and leaves some out. The sample comprises about 54,000 clones, around 80% of which are singletons, and about 4% rests with the top ten. Time point of the sample: week 35, safety follow-up. The content of each vaccine dose was 300 ug of mutant IDH1 20-mer peptide, and topical imiquimod accompanied it. This record belongs to a study of a mutant IDH1 vaccine in newly diagnosed glioma. About the research overall: Most patients had received both radiotherapy and temozolomide, the prior options being radiotherapy, temozolomide, or both.

General study results and limits: Alterations occurring in top peripheral T cell clonotypes seemed unrelated to pseudoprogression.

This TCR was recovered from a woman aged 18-29 years with glioma. The specimen comprised PBMCs, sampled from a glioma patient whose treatment included an IDH1 peptide vaccine.

The CDR3 DNA reads as TGTGCTAGTGGTTTGGTAGGCGTCGGGGACAGCCAGCCTAACTATGGCTACACCTTC. Protein: CASGLVGVGDSQPNYGYTF. The chain links TRBV12-5 to TRBJ1-2; TRBD1 matches 7 bases. Trimming removed 0 bases from V and 0 bases from J; junction bases left unmatched: 13. This CDR3 region has 19 residues. Germline-derived CDR1 and CDR2 are LGHNT and FRNRAP.